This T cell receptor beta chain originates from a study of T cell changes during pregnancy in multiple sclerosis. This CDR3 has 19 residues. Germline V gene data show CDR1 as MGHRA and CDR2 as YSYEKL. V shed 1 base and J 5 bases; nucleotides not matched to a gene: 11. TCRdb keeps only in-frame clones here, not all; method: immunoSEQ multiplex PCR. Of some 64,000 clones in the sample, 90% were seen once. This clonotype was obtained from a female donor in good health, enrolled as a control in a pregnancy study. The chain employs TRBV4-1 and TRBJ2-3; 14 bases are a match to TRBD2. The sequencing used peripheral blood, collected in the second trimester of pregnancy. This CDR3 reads CASSQGLAGGPSEIDTQYF. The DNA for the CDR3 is TGCGCCAGCAGCCAAGGACTAGCGGGGGGGCCTAGCGAAATAGATACGCAGTATTTT.